These 18 T cell receptor beta chains came from one sample sequenced in a study of tumor-infiltrating lymphocytes in primary liver carcinoma. Co-extracting RNA and DNA was done with about 18-33 mg of unsorted bulk tissue as input. TCR beta cDNA was made from 450 to 600 ng total RNA with a constant-region primer. Three-round nested multiplex PCR performed with slightly modified ARM-PCR produced the TCR beta libraries. TRBV1-TRBV30 forward primers paired with a C-beta reverse primer drove the first two PCR rounds, roughly 10 cycles each. TCRdb itself ran the multiplex PCR reads through MiXCR, one entry per CDR3 protein. The data hold approximately 47,000 distinct CDR3 sequences, with 70% to 80% observed a single time. Sequencing used liver tumor tissue from sampling region 3. As for subset: tumor region T3, left-lateral pole. The origin of the receptors is a man in his forties with primary liver carcinoma and hepatitis B virus infection.

This clonotype appeared many times. The CDR3 DNA follows: TGTGCCAGCAGCTTAGAGAGCGGGAGCGGCTACGAGCAGTACTTC. This codes for CASSLESGSGYEQYF. The chain combines TRBV7-8 with TRBJ2-7; 8 bases match TRBD2. Germline trimming cut 1 base from V and 3 bases from J; bases unmatched to any gene: 5. In germline, CDR1 is SGHVS, CDR2 FQNEAQ. The CDR3 loop spans 15 amino acids.

A remark on this clonotype: In this CDR3 the conserved last residue, phenylalanine or tryptophan, is missing, so a read error is likely. The gene calls are TRBV12-3 or TRBV12-4 and TRBJ1-1; D is undetermined. The V end was cut by 0 bases, the J end by 3 bases, with 5 bases between. The CDR3 runs 13 residues. The CDR3: CASSLAQYTEAFL. The CDR3 DNA reads as TGTGCCAGCAGTTTAGCACAATACACTGAAGCTTTCCTT.

Comments on this clonotype: An end of the junction differs from the germline gene, which may be a read error. V is TRBV4-1 and J is TRBJ2-3; D remains unclear. Germline lookup yields CDR1 MGHRA and CDR2 YSYEKL. The CDR3 runs to 16 residues. CDR3 protein: CASSPEARISTDTQYF. CDR3 bases: TGCGCCAGTAGCCCAGAGGCGCGGATAAGCACAGATACGCAGTATTTT.

Notes on this clonotype: It is likely a read error, because the conserved phenylalanine at the end of the CDR3 is missing. The V call is TRBV11-2, the J call TRBJ2-5; 11 nucleotides agree with TRBD2. Per germline, CDR1 SGHAT and CDR2 FQNNGV. The CDR3 contains 16 residues. The CDR3 protein is CTSSTGTSGLQETQYS. The CDR3 DNA follows: TGTACCAGCAGCACTGGGACTAGCGGCTTACAAGAGACCCAGTACTCC.

This chain uses TRBV11-1 with TRBJ2-3; TRBD2 might be the D (6 bases). This CDR3 region has 14 residues. V was pared by 8 bases and J by 1 base, with 13 bases between. Germline CDR1 SGHAT, CDR2 FQDESV (reference sequence). CDR3 bases: TGTGCCAGCGTGGGGGGAACTGGCACAGATACGCAGTATTTT. Protein: CASVGGTGTDTQYF.

As to this clonotype: Lacking the conserved final phenylalanine or tryptophan, this CDR3 likely reflects a read error. The V call is TRBV10-1, the J call TRBJ2-1, with D possibly being TRBD1 (5 bases). The V gene lost 7 bases and the J gene lost 0 bases, with 10 bases spanning the gap. This CDR3 region has 14 residues. CDR1 is WNHNN and CDR2 is SYGVQD in the germline V gene (reference sequence). The CDR3 nucleotides are TGCGCCAGCATCGACAGTAGCTCCTACAATGAGCAGTTCTTG. Translation gives CASIDSSSYNEQFL.

Note on this clonotype: The missing conserved phenylalanine or tryptophan at the end of this CDR3 makes a read error likely. The chain couples TRBV10-3 to TRBJ2-1; D may be TRBD1 (7 bases). The CDR3 loop spans 14 amino acids. Germline CDR1 is ENHRY and CDR2 is SYGVKD. The CDR3 spells CAISDAGGSNEQFL. CDR3 coding DNA: TGTGCTATCAGTGACGCAGGGGGGTCCAATGAGCAGTTCCTC.

Comment on this clonotype: The CDR3 does not close with the conserved phenylalanine or tryptophan, likely indicating a read error. No DNA is shown, since the ends of the CDR3 on it are uncertain; the CDR3 is the one TCRdb lists. The rearrangement joins TRBV10-3 to TRBJ2-1. The CDR3 is 16 amino acids long, termini counted. Germline-derived CDR1 and CDR2 are ENHRY and SYGVKD. The CDR3 protein is CAISESPEISYNELFS.

This clonotype was recorded only once. The junction departs from germline at one end; a sequencing error may be responsible. The chain recombines TRBV11-2 with TRBJ2-7; D is unclear. Germline V gene lookup returns CDR1 SGHAT and CDR2 FQNNGV. The CDR3 is 11 residues long. The CDR3 DNA reads as TGTGCCAAAAGCTTAGTCTACGAGCAATACTTC. This encodes CAKSLVYEQYF.

As to this clonotype: As the CDR3 is not closed by the conserved phenylalanine or tryptophan, this likely results from a read error. The V call is TRBV11-2, the J call TRBJ2-5; D uncertain. Germline CDR1 reads SGHAT; CDR2 reads FQNNGV. This CDR3 has 13 amino acids. The CDR3 here is CASSWGREDTQYS. CDR3 coding DNA: TGTGCCAGCAGCTGGGGAAGGGAAGATACCCAGTACTCC.

The chain combines TRBV4-1 with TRBJ1-3; D call uncertain. This CDR3 contains 15 residues. V lost 0 bases and J lost 2, with 8 bases in between. CDR1 MGHRA and CDR2 YSYEKL come from the germline V gene. The CDR3 region has the DNA TGCGCCAGCAGCCAAGAAGACATGACTGGAAACACCATATATTTT. Translating gives CASSQEDMTGNTIYF.

Concerning this clonotype: A junction end diverges from the germline sequence, so it may reflect a read error. In nucleotides, the CDR3 is TGTGCCAGCAGTTTACCCGGGGAAGAGACCAAGTACTTC. Translating it yields CASSLPGEETKYF. The chain carries TRBV7-8 and TRBJ2-5; the D gene is possibly TRBD2 (5 bases). Germline V gives CDR1 SGHVS, CDR2 FQNEAQ. The CDR3 extends over 13 amino acids.

This clonotype appeared a single time. At one end the junction does not follow the germline gene, possibly because of a read error. V gene TRBV11-2 combines with J gene TRBJ1-1; D possibly corresponds to TRBD1 (5 bases). Germline loops: CDR1 SGHAT, CDR2 FQNNGV. The CDR3 contains 14 residues. The CDR3 loop is CANSTGGSVAEAFF. Here the CDR3 DNA reads TGTGCCAACAGCACAGGCGGTTCCGTAGCTGAAGCTTTCTTT.

The rearrangement uses TRBV6-1 and TRBJ2-2, with TRBD1 matching over 9 bases. After removal of 3 bases from V and 7 bases from J, the junction contained 9 bases not matched to a gene. Germline V gives CDR1 MNHNS, CDR2 SASEGT. The CDR3 loop spans 16 amino acids. The chain's CDR3 is CASSEGQGAIDGELFF. The CDR3 nucleotides are TGTGCCAGCAGTGAGGGACAGGGTGCGATTGACGGGGAGCTGTTTTTT.

The rearrangement uses TRBV29-1 and TRBJ2-1; D is uncertain. The V gene's germline CDR1 is SQVTM and CDR2 ANQGSEA. This CDR3 is 13 amino acids long. The V and J ends lost 8 bases and 8 bases respectively, with 19 bases between them. In DNA form, the CDR3 reads TGCAGCATGGAGCCCACCAGCGCCGATGAGCAGTTCTTC. It is translated as CSMEPTSADEQFF.

V and J are TRBV5-5 and TRBJ2-6; 9 bases are shared with TRBD2. The ends lost 4 bases at V and 0 bases at J; junction bases unmatched: 11. The CDR3 sequence is 19 residues long. Germline V gene sequence: CDR1 SGHKS, CDR2 YYEKEE (reference sequence). The CDR3 spells CASSTRLAEISSGANVLTF. In DNA form, the CDR3 reads TGTGCCAGCAGCACGAGACTAGCGGAGATTAGCTCTGGGGCCAACGTCCTGACTTTC.

A few counts support this clonotype. A junction end diverges from the germline sequence, so it may reflect a read error. This chain uses TRBV2 with TRBJ2-7; 9 bases are a match to TRBD2. The germline V gene has CDR1 SNHLY and CDR2 FYNNEI. The CDR3 runs to 12 residues. The CDR3 loop is CASSEAEGREGF. The CDR3 DNA is TGTGCCAGCAGTGAAGCAGAAGGGCGGGAGGGATTC.

Turning to this clonotype: A read error may explain this, as a much larger clone is one base away. In this CDR3 the conserved last residue, phenylalanine or tryptophan, is missing, so a read error is likely. The V and J genes are TRBV5-1 and TRBJ2-3, with TRBD1 matching over 9 bases. The V gene's germline CDR1 is SGHRS and CDR2 YFSETQ. The CDR3 covers 17 residues. The trim removed 3 bases at V and 3 bases at J, leaving 11 bases unmatched. CDR3: CASSYGTGRGRTDTQYL. CDR3 DNA sequence: TGCGCCAGCAGCTATGGGACAGGGAGAGGTAGGACAGATACGCAGTATTTA.